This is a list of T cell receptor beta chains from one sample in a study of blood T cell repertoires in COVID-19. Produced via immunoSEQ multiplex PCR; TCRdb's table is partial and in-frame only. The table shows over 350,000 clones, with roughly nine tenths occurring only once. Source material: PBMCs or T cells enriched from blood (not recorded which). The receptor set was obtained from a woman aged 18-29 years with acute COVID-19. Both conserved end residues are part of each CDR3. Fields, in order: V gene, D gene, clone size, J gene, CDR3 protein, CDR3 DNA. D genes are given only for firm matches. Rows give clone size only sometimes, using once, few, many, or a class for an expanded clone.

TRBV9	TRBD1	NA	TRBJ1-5	CASSPGTGGLGQPQHF	TGTGCCAGCAGCCCTGGGACAGGGGGCTTGGGTCAGCCCCAGCATTTT
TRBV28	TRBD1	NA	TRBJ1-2	CASSLRDREVKGYTF	TGTGCCAGCAGTTTAAGGGACAGGGAGGTCAAGGGCTACACCTTC
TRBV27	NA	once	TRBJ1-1	CASSLMDSVNTEAFF	TGTGCCAGCAGTTTAATGGACAGTGTGAACACTGAAGCTTTCTTT
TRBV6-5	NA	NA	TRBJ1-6	CASSLNLPTNSPLHF	TGTGCCAGCAGTCTAAACCTGCCCACTAATTCACCCCTCCACTTT
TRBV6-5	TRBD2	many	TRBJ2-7	CASSYLTSATRNEQYF	TGTGCCAGCAGTTACCTCACTAGCGCCACCAGAAACGAGCAGTACTTC
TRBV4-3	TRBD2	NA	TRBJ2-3	CASSQLLAGTDTQYF	TGCGCCAGCAGCCAACTTCTAGCGGGAACAGATACGCAGTATTTT
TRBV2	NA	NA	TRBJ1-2	CASRGGDYGYTF	TGTGCCAGCAGGGGAGGTGACTATGGCTACACCTTC
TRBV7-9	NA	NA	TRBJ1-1	CASSLGAGDTEAFF	TGTGCCAGCAGCTTAGGAGCAGGGGACACTGAAGCTTTCTTT
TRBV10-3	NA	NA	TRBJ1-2	CAISDVEFSHGYTF	TGTGCCATCAGTGACGTTGAGTTCTCCCATGGCTACACCTTC
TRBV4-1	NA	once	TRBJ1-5	CASSPRGEGNQPQHF	TGCGCCAGCAGCCCCCGCGGAGAGGGCAATCAGCCCCAGCATTTT
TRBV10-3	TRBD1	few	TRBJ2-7	CAIASDRGNEQYF	TGTGCCATTGCATCGGACAGGGGTAACGAGCAGTACTTC
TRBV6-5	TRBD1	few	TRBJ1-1	CASITGGEAEAFF	TGTGCCAGCATTACAGGGGGCGAGGCTGAAGCTTTCTTT
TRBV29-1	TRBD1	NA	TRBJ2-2	CSAVGQADRGELFF	TGCAGCGCCGTTGGACAGGCGGATCGGGGGGAGCTGTTTTTT
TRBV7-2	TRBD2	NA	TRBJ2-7	CASSLKGGRKDYEQYF	TGTGCCAGCAGCTTAAAGGGCGGGAGGAAAGACTACGAGCAGTACTTC
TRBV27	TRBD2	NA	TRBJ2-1	CASREQGATSGRAYNEQFF	TGTGCCAGCAGAGAACAGGGGGCGACTAGCGGGAGGGCCTACAATGAGCAGTTCTTC
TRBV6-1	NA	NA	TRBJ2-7	CASSEVTGGVNEQYF	TGTGCCAGCAGTGAAGTAACCGGGGGAGTCAACGAGCAGTACTTC
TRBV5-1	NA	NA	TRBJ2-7	CASNSFRSYEQYF	TGCGCCAGCAACAGTTTTCGCTCCTACGAGCAGTACTTC
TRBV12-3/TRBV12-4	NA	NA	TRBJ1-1	CATFTAGNTEAFF	TGTGCCACCTTTACTGCCGGGAACACTGAAGCTTTCTTT
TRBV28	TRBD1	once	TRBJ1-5	CASSSGTGVQPQHF	TGTGCCAGCAGTTCCGGGACAGGGGTTCAGCCCCAGCATTTT
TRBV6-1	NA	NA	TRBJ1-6	CASSEHGNSPLHF	TGTGCCAGCAGTGAACACGGGAATTCACCCCTCCACTTT
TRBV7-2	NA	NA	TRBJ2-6	CASSPREAYSGANVLTF	TGTGCCAGCAGCCCAAGGGAGGCGTACTCTGGGGCCAACGTCCTGACTTTC
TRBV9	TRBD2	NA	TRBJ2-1	CASSNIAGGSYNEQFF	TGTGCCAGCAGCAACATAGCGGGGGGGTCCTACAATGAGCAGTTCTTC
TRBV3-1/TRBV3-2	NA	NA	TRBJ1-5	CASSQAGQHNQPQHF	TGTGCCAGCAGCCAAGCGGGACAACACAATCAGCCCCAGCATTTT